Below are 30 T cell receptor beta chains sequenced from a single sample in a study of CD8+ T cells in alopecia areata. TCR sequencing used cDNA made by reverse transcription of extracted RNA. Repertoires were generated with immunoSEQ multiplex PCR, while TCRdb's copy carries only in-frame clones and drops some. Of about 110,000 clones listed, 84% are singletons. As to treatment: oral pan-JAK inhibitor, 5-10 mg twice daily. This specimen was CD8+ T cells sorted from blood, taken at week 24, from a patient treated with tofacitinib. These receptors all come from a human donor with alopecia areata.

The chain links TRBV7-9 to TRBJ2-7; D is ambiguous. Germline V lookup: CDR1 SEHNR, CDR2 FQNEAQ (reference sequence). The CDR3 contains 17 residues. V gave up 6 bases and J gave up 2 bases, with 23 bases separating them. Here the CDR3 DNA reads TGTGCCAGCAGTGCCGATATCCCAGACTCCGACCCCTACGAGCAGTACTTC. Encoded protein: CASSADIPDSDPYEQYF.

The rearrangement links TRBV7-2 to TRBJ2-5; the D gene is possibly TRBD2 (5 bases). TRBJ2-7 explains the end of the DNA better; the J call may be wrong. The CDR3 consists of 16 residues. The germline V gene encodes CDR1 SGHTA and CDR2 FQGNSA. The CDR3 reads CASSYSRDLGDYEQYF. The CDR3 DNA sequence: TGTGCCAGCAGCTACAGCCGGGATCTCGGAGACTACGAGCAGTACTTC.

The J gene is TRBJ2-7, the V gene TRBV23-1, with 10 bases identical to TRBD1. TRBV23-1 is annotated as an ORF whose role is uncertain. The CDR3 has 18 amino acids. The trim removed 6 bases at V and 5 bases at J, leaving 19 bases unmatched. The CDR3 loop reads CASRLGTGAGRTEDEQYF. In DNA, the CDR3 is TGCGCCAGCAGGCTTGGGACAGGGGCTGGTCGTACTGAGGACGAGCAGTACTTC.

The chain has TRBV19 and TRBJ1-1; D is ambiguous. The CDR3 is 13 amino acids. V shed 5 bases and J shed 0 bases, with 7 bases lying between them. CDR1 and CDR2 from the germline V gene are LNHDA and SQIVND (reference sequence). CDR3 coding DNA: TGTGCCAGTAGTTTCTCAGTGAACACTGAAGCTTTCTTT. It yields the protein CASSFSVNTEAFF.

V is TRBV4-1 and J is TRBJ2-7; TRBD2 matches 7 bases. CDR1 is MGHRA, CDR2 YSYEKL, per germline. The CDR3 has 15 residues. V was pared by 5 bases and J by 4 bases, with 11 bases of the junction left unmatched. The CDR3, as DNA: TGCGCCAGCAGCGGCTCTAGAGCGGGGAAATACGAGCAGTACTTC. Protein sequence: CASSGSRAGKYEQYF.

This chain joins TRBV9 and TRBJ2-7, with D maybe TRBD1 (6 bases). With 3 bases removed from V and 0 bases from J, the gap between germline ends came to 13 bases. This CDR3 comprises 15 residues. Germline lookup yields CDR1 SGDLS and CDR2 YYNGEE. CDR3 loop: CASSGLQGPSYEQYF. The DNA of the CDR3 is TGTGCCAGCAGCGGATTACAGGGACCCTCCTACGAGCAGTACTTC. The full variable domain, completed using reference TRBV9 and TRBJ2-7, is DSGVTQTPKHLITATGQRVTLRCSPRSGDLSVYWYQQSLDQGLQFLIQYYNGEERAKGNILERFSAQQFPDLHSELNLSSLELGDSALYFCASSGLQGPSYEQYFGPGTRLTVT.

The chain combines TRBV5-5 with TRBJ2-2; 7 bases are shared with TRBD1. Looked up from germline, CDR1 is SGHKS and CDR2 is YYEKEE (reference sequence). The CDR3 totals 15 residues. V dropped 4 bases and J dropped 3; count of bases not matched to a gene: 6. The CDR3 DNA reads as TGTGCCAGCAGCCCGGAACAGGGGTACACCGGGGAGCTGTTTTTT. Its translation: CASSPEQGYTGELFF.

This chain connects TRBV12-5 to TRBJ1-2; possibly TRBD1 for D (6 bases). Trimming removed 6 bases from V and 5 bases from J, with 10 bases in between. Looked up from germline, CDR1 is LGHNT and CDR2 is FRNRAP. This CDR3 has 12 residues. CDR3 coding DNA: TGTGCTAGTGGCCTAGGGGGTTATGGCTACACCTTC. Translating gives CASGLGGYGYTF.

Comments on this clone: Since a far larger clone is one base different, this is likely a read error. The CDR3 coding sequence is TGTGCCAACAGTTACTCCGGGGAAGATACGCAGTATTTT. Translating it yields CANSYSGEDTQYF. The chain couples TRBV6-5 to TRBJ2-3, with D tentatively TRBD2 (5 bases). Germline V gene lookup returns CDR1 MNHEY and CDR2 SVGAGI. CDR3 size: 13 residues.

V usage is TRBV4-3 and J usage is TRBJ2-3, with a possible D match to TRBD2 (6 bases). Trimming pared 0 bases from V and 4 bases from J, leaving 14 bases between. The germline gives CDR1 LGHNA, CDR2 YSLEER. CDR3 length: 16 residues. The CDR3 region is CASSQEAVAEADTQYF. DNA of the CDR3: TGCGCCAGCAGCCAAGAGGCCGTAGCGGAGGCAGATACGCAGTATTTT.

As for this clone: This likely traces to a read error, being one base from a far larger clone. This sequence joins TRBV9 and TRBJ2-5; TRBD2 matches at 8 bases. This CDR3 has 16 residues. From germline, CDR1 is SGDLS and CDR2 YYNGEE. J was trimmed by 2 bases and V by 5 bases; bases with no gene match: 11. CDR3 in amino acids: CASRDEAGGSQETQYF. The CDR3 DNA is TGTGCCAGCAGGGATGAGGCGGGGGGCTCACAAGAGACCCAGTACTTC.

The chain links TRBV29-1 to TRBJ2-7; TRBD1 aligns across 10 bases. The V segment lost 0 bases and the J segment 1 base; nucleotides outside the gene matches: 0. The CDR3 is 14 residues long. CDR1 and CDR2 (germline): SQVTM, ANQGSEA. CDR3 bases: TGCAGCGTTGAAGAGGGACAGGGGTCCTACGAGCAGTACTTC. Amino acids: CSVEEGQGSYEQYF.

The chain links TRBV19 to TRBJ2-2; D remains ambiguous. Per germline, CDR1 LNHDA and CDR2 SQIVND (reference sequence). Trimming left V 7 bases short and J 4 bases short, with 16 bases between. The CDR3 extends over 15 amino acids. The CDR3 loop is CASTMVPTGTGELFF. CDR3 sequence (DNA): TGTGCCAGTACTATGGTCCCCACGGGCACCGGGGAGCTGTTTTTT.

The rearrangement joins TRBV27 to TRBJ1-2; D ambiguous. Germline CDR1 and CDR2: MNHEY and SMNVEV (reference sequence). The CDR3 contains 13 residues. Trimming cost V 0 bases and J 6 bases, with 8 bases left between them. In DNA form, the CDR3 reads TGTGCCAGCAGTTTATCAGGGTTCCATGGCTACACCTTC. It specifies CASSLSGFHGYTF.

V gene TRBV4-3 combines with J gene TRBJ2-7; possibly TRBD1 or TRBD2 for D (6 bases each). V dropped 8 bases and J dropped 1 base, with 12 bases sitting between them. The germline gives CDR1 LGHNA, CDR2 YSLEER. This CDR3 has 13 amino acids. The CDR3 DNA reads as TGCGCCAGCGGTCAAGGGGGGTCCTACGAGCAGTACTTC. As protein: CASGQGGSYEQYF.

The chain combines TRBV29-1 with TRBJ2-1, with 10 bases that match TRBD1. Germline-derived CDR1 and CDR2 are SQVTM and ANQGSEA. The CDR3 loop spans 18 amino acids. Trimming at V came to 6 bases and at J to 6 bases, leaving 20 bases not matched to a gene. CDR3 residues: CSVYTFPVGQGVSNEQFF. CDR3 DNA: TGCAGCGTCTACACCTTCCCGGTAGGACAGGGGGTCTCCAATGAGCAGTTCTTC.

This clone was detected a few times. The CDR3 DNA reads as TGTGCCAGCAGCTACCGCGGGGGGGGTGGCTACAATGAGCAGTTCTTC. Protein: CASSYRGGGGYNEQFF. The J gene is TRBJ2-1, the V gene TRBV11-2; 9 nucleotides align to TRBD2. V was pared by 4 bases and J by 3 bases, with 7 bases of the junction left unmatched. The CDR3 extends over 16 amino acids. CDR1 is SGHAT, CDR2 FQNNGV, per germline.

The chain couples TRBV7-2 to TRBJ2-1; D not certain. Per the germline V gene, CDR1 is SGHTA and CDR2 is FQGNSA. The CDR3 loop spans 12 amino acids. V gave up 5 bases and J gave up 7 bases, with 9 bases separating them. The CDR3 loop reads CASSRLRNEQFF. CDR3 sequence (DNA): TGTGCCAGCAGCCGTTTGAGAAATGAGCAGTTCTTC.

This chain uses TRBV18 with TRBJ2-1; either TRBD1 or TRBD2 may supply D (5 bases each). This CDR3 has 16 residues. Trimming cost V 4 bases and J 5 bases, with 18 bases left between them. In germline, CDR1 is KGHSH, CDR2 LQKENI. CDR3 sequence: CASSRGDLGPHNEQFF. CDR3 DNA sequence: TGTGCCAGCTCACGAGGGGACCTCGGCCCACACAATGAGCAGTTCTTC. The complete variable domain, with remaining parts taken from reference TRBV18 and TRBJ2-1, reads NAGVMQNPRHLVRRRGQEARLRCSPMKGHSHVYWYRQLPEEGLKFMVYLQKENIIDESGMPKERFSAEFPKEGPSILRIQQVVRGDSAAYFCASSRGDLGPHNEQFFGPGTRLTVL.

The chain recombines TRBV6-6 with TRBJ2-7; a possible D gene is TRBD2 (6 bases). Per the germline V gene, CDR1 is MNHNY and CDR2 is SVGAGI (reference sequence). Trimming removed 1 base from V and 1 base from J, with 8 bases in between. This CDR3 contains 14 residues. The CDR3 protein is CASSYLGGSYEQYF. CDR3 in DNA: TGTGCCAGCAGTTACTTGGGGGGTTCCTACGAGCAGTACTTC.

In its sample, this clone was seen once. This chain connects TRBV6-1 to TRBJ1-1; perhaps TRBD1 as D (5 bases). This CDR3 comprises 15 residues. V was clipped by 4 bases and J by 7 bases, with 19 bases between them. Germline lookup yields CDR1 MNHNS and CDR2 SASEGT. The CDR3 sequence is CASSVPGRRMGEAFF. CDR3 coding DNA: TGTGCCAGCAGTGTACCGGGACGCAGAATGGGTGAAGCTTTCTTT.

V gene TRBV7-9 combines with J gene TRBJ1-2, with D perhaps TRBD1 (5 bases). The CDR3 is 17 residues long. V was clipped by 3 bases and J by 2 bases, with 19 bases between them. From germline, CDR1 is SEHNR and CDR2 FQNEAQ (reference sequence). The CDR3 region is CASSFPLTPGGNYGYTF. CDR3 bases: TGTGCCAGCAGCTTCCCTCTAACTCCCGGGGGAAACTATGGCTACACCTTC.

The rearrangement links TRBV7-2 to TRBJ2-3; 12 nucleotides line up with TRBD2. Germline V gives CDR1 SGHTA, CDR2 FQGNSA. The CDR3 totals 15 residues. The trim removed 6 bases at V and 5 bases at J, leaving 6 bases unmatched. The CDR3 DNA follows: TGTGCCAGCAGGATACTAGCGGGGGGCGGAGATACGCAGTATTTT. Protein product: CASRILAGGGDTQYF.

This clone has a single count. The genes are TRBV27 and TRBJ2-7; D possibly corresponds to TRBD1 (5 bases). Germline CDR1 is MNHEY and CDR2 is SMNVEV (reference sequence). The V end was cut by 1 base, the J end by 6 bases, with 16 bases between. The CDR3 covers 15 residues. CDR3 in DNA: TGTGCCAGCAGTTTATGGTCGGACGGACAAGGCGAGCAGTACTTC. It codes for CASSLWSDGQGEQYF.

The CDR3 nucleotides read TGTGCCAGCAGCTTGGCGCAGGGTACCGGGGAGACAGATACGCAGTATTTT. This sequence encodes CASSLAQGTGETDTQYF. The V and J genes are TRBV5-4 and TRBJ2-3; D is possibly TRBD1 or TRBD2 (5 bases each). CDR3 length: 17 amino acids. Germline assignment: CDR1 SGHNT and CDR2 YYREEE (reference sequence). V gave up 0 bases and J gave up 3 bases, with 17 bases separating them.

This clone was seen a handful of times. This rearrangement joins TRBV2 to TRBJ2-3, with 8 bases aligning to TRBD1. The V segment lost 8 bases and the J segment 10 bases; nucleotides outside the gene matches: 8. This CDR3 has 12 amino acids. Germline CDR1 reads SNHLY; CDR2 reads FYNNEI. CDR3 sequence reads: CASVTGGFSQYF. The DNA for the CDR3 is TGTGCCAGCGTTACAGGGGGGTTTTCGCAGTATTTT.

The chain combines TRBV5-4 with TRBJ2-2, with D perhaps being TRBD1 or TRBD2 (5 bases each). The CDR3 sequence is 16 residues long. Per the germline V gene, CDR1 is SGHNT and CDR2 is YYREEE (reference sequence). V lost 2 bases, J lost 4 bases, and 15 bases lay in between. CDR3 residues: CASSFFPGTSTGELFF. CDR3 bases: TGTGCCAGCAGCTTTTTCCCAGGGACGAGCACCGGGGAGCTGTTTTTT.

J is TRBJ2-1 and V is TRBV6-5; tentative D call: TRBD2 (6 bases). This CDR3 comprises 12 residues. V was cut by 10 bases and J by 5 bases, with 12 bases left in between. CDR1 is MNHEY, CDR2 SVGAGI, per germline. CDR3 loop: CATGGRHNEQFF. CDR3 DNA: TGTGCCACCGGGGGTCGACACAATGAGCAGTTCTTC.

The chain employs TRBV7-9 and TRBJ1-5; 9 bases align to TRBD1. Per the germline V gene, CDR1 is SEHNR and CDR2 is FQNEAQ (reference sequence). The CDR3 spans 14 residues. The trim removed 1 base at V and 7 bases at J, leaving 2 bases unmatched. CDR3 loop: CASSLGDRVQPQHF. The CDR3 DNA reads as TGTGCCAGCAGCTTAGGGGACAGGGTCCAGCCCCAGCATTTT.

The chain is built from TRBV18 and TRBJ2-7; D gene ambiguous. Trimming removed 4 bases at V and 3 bases at J, with 13 bases between. Per germline, CDR1 KGHSH and CDR2 LQKENI. This CDR3 is built from 14 residues. The CDR3 coding sequence is TGTGCCAGCTCACAGGCACTCCCCCTCTACGAGCAGTACTTC. Protein product: CASSQALPLYEQYF.